The 21 T cell receptor beta chains below come from one sample, sequenced in a study of T cell responses to AZD1222 COVID-19 vaccine. The method was immunoSEQ multiplex PCR; TCRdb's version includes in-frame clones alone and lacks a portion of them. Among about 100,000 clones, 85% to 95% were seen once, and the ten largest hold 1.5% to 2%. Sequencing was performed on peripheral blood, taken on day 0 of AZD1222 vaccination. The receptors shown here come from an adult in good health.

The gene calls are TRBV19 and TRBJ2-3; 12 nucleotides align to TRBD2. Per the germline V gene, CDR1 is LNHDA and CDR2 is SQIVND (reference sequence). Trimming at V came to 4 bases and at J to 4 bases, leaving 3 bases not matched to a gene. This CDR3 spans 15 amino acids. The CDR3 loop reads CASSTLAGGADTQYF. CDR3 in DNA: TGTGCCAGTAGTACCCTAGCGGGAGGGGCAGATACGCAGTATTTT.

The chain couples TRBV7-2 to TRBJ1-3; D may be TRBD1 (6 bases). Trimming took off 1 base at V and 7 bases at J, with 20 bases between the two ends. This CDR3 spans 17 amino acids. CDR1 is SGHTA and CDR2 is FQGNSA in the germline V gene. DNA for the CDR3: TGTGCCAGCAGCTTAGTATCACAGGGACGAGGTGTTAACACCATATATTTT. Amino acid sequence: CASSLVSQGRGVNTIYF.

The V gene is TRBV6-5, the J gene TRBJ2-3; 8 nucleotides line up with TRBD2. V shed 11 bases and J 3 bases; nucleotides not matched to a gene: 10. Germline assignment: CDR1 MNHEY and CDR2 SVGAGI. This CDR3 has 14 amino acids. CDR3 amino acids: CAGSGTSRTDTQYF. Written as DNA, the CDR3 is TGTGCCGGGTCCGGGACTAGTCGAACAGATACGCAGTATTTT.

The rearrangement links TRBV3-1 (or the pseudogene TRBV3-2) to TRBJ2-7; TRBD2 matches at 7 bases. The CDR3 extends over 16 amino acids. The ends lost 1 base at V and 1 base at J; junction bases unmatched: 7. The germline V gene has CDR1 LGHDT and CDR2 YNNKEL (reference sequence). This CDR3 is CASSQGGTIQSYEQYF. The CDR3 DNA sequence: TGTGCCAGCAGCCAAGGCGGGACTATTCAATCCTACGAGCAGTACTTC.

This chain uses TRBV19 with TRBJ2-1; 7 bases agree with TRBD1. This CDR3 comprises 15 residues. CDR1 is LNHDA, CDR2 SQIVND, per germline (reference sequence). The junction had 6 bases not matched to a gene; V was cut back by 2 bases and J by 5 bases. The CDR3 DNA follows: TGTGCCAGTAGTATAAAACAGGGGACGGACAATGAGCAGTTCTTC. This gives the protein CASSIKQGTDNEQFF.

The chain joins TRBV7-2 to TRBJ1-5; D possibly corresponds to TRBD1 (6 bases). The CDR3 is 16 amino acids. Germline V gene lookup returns CDR1 SGHTA and CDR2 FQGNSA. V gave up 0 bases and J gave up 3 bases, with 12 bases separating them. CDR3 DNA sequence: TGTGCCAGCAGCTTAGCGGGTTCAGGGGACAATCAGCCCCAGCATTTT. Amino acid sequence: CASSLAGSGDNQPQHF.

The rearrangement uses TRBV27 and TRBJ2-1, with 7 bases aligning to TRBD1. This CDR3 is 12 amino acids long. Trimming removed 9 bases from V and 6 bases from J; junction bases left unmatched: 5. Germline V CDR1 and CDR2: MNHEY, SMNVEV (reference sequence). The CDR3 region has the DNA TGTGCCAGTAAGGCAGGGGGCAATGAGCAGTTCTTC. Residues: CASKAGGNEQFF.

The V call is TRBV27, the J call TRBJ2-2; 10 bases fit TRBD1. Germline loops: CDR1 MNHEY, CDR2 SMNVEV (reference sequence). V was clipped by 5 bases and J by 3 bases; unmatched bases: 3. The CDR3 sequence is 15 residues long. CDR3 bases: TGTGCCAGCAGTCGAGGGACAGGGGACACCGGGGAGCTGTTTTTT. Translating gives CASSRGTGDTGELFF.

This sequence joins TRBV15 and TRBJ2-7, with D possibly matching TRBD1 (5 bases). Looked up from germline, CDR1 is LNHNV and CDR2 is YYDKDF (reference sequence). V lost 5 bases and J 7 bases, leaving 9 bases between the germline ends. The CDR3 runs to 11 residues. The CDR3 spells CATSSPGEQYF. CDR3 DNA sequence: TGTGCCACCAGCTCTCCAGGGGAGCAGTACTTC.

The rearrangement uses TRBV2 and TRBJ1-6; TRBD1 matches at 7 bases. Germline V CDR1 and CDR2: SNHLY, FYNNEI. The CDR3 is made up of 14 amino acids. The J segment lost 9 bases and the V segment lost 6 bases, leaving 8 bases of the junction unmatched. The CDR3 coding sequence is TGTGCCAGCAGGGTAACAGGGGTGGGTTCACCCCTCCACTTT. Translation gives CASRVTGVGSPLHF.

J is TRBJ1-1 and V is TRBV7-9; no reliable D call. Germline V gene data show CDR1 as SEHNR and CDR2 as FQNEAQ (reference sequence). The CDR3 loop spans 15 amino acids. V lost 5 bases, J lost 0 bases, and 13 bases lay in between. For the CDR3, the DNA is TGTGCCAGCAGCCCTTCCCGGGCCTTGAACACTGAAGCTTTCTTT. Its translation: CASSPSRALNTEAFF.

The chain employs TRBV20-1 and TRBJ1-1; D not certain. Per the germline V gene, CDR1 is DFQATT and CDR2 is SNEGSKA (reference sequence). Trimming removed 6 bases from V and 4 bases from J, with 9 bases in between. The CDR3 is made up of 11 amino acids. The CDR3 DNA reads TGCAGTGCCTTATCCGTCACTGAAGCTTTCTTT. It yields the protein CSALSVTEAFF.

V and J are TRBV29-1 and TRBJ1-3; D gene unclear. From germline, CDR1 is SQVTM and CDR2 ANQGSEA. V lost 7 bases and J lost 7, with 17 bases in between. This CDR3 region has 13 residues. The CDR3 sequence is CSARGSRMNTIYF. The CDR3 DNA is TGCAGCGCCCGAGGCTCGAGGATGAACACCATATATTTT.

This clone was seen just once. J is TRBJ2-7 and V is TRBV6-1; TRBD1 might be the D (6 bases). With 1 base removed from V and 0 bases from J, the gap between germline ends came to 13 bases. This CDR3 has 16 amino acids. CDR1 is MNHNS and CDR2 is SASEGT in the germline V gene. CDR3 in amino acids: CASSEDGTQSSYEQYF. The CDR3 region has the DNA TGTGCCAGCAGTGAAGACGGGACACAGAGCTCCTACGAGCAGTACTTC.

This rearrangement joins TRBV6-5 to TRBJ2-1; tentative D call: TRBD2 (6 bases). Germline lookup yields CDR1 MNHEY and CDR2 SVGAGI. The V and J ends lost 6 bases and 2 bases respectively, with 11 bases between them. The CDR3 contains 14 residues. In DNA form, the CDR3 reads TGTGCCAGCAGAGGGACTTTCACCTACAATGAGCAGTTCTTC. This encodes CASRGTFTYNEQFF.

V gene TRBV5-1 combines with J gene TRBJ2-2, with 7 bases fitting TRBD1. Trimming cost V 1 base and J 3 bases; bases outside gene matches: 3. The CDR3 totals 15 residues. Germline CDR1 is SGHRS and CDR2 is YFSETQ. The CDR3 is CASSLNRGDTGELFF. The CDR3 coding sequence is TGCGCCAGCAGCTTGAACAGGGGTGACACCGGGGAGCTGTTTTTT.

The chain links TRBV7-9 to TRBJ2-1, with D uncertain. The V end lost 11 bases, the J end lost 8 bases, and 10 bases lay between the germline ends. The CDR3 is 10 amino acids. Germline-derived CDR1 and CDR2 are SEHNR and FQNEAQ (reference sequence). CDR3 sequence: CAGSEDEQFF. In DNA, the CDR3 is TGTGCCGGTTCCGAAGATGAGCAGTTCTTC. The complete variable domain, with remaining parts taken from reference TRBV7-9 and TRBJ2-1, reads DTGVSQNPRHKITKRGQNVTFRCDPISEHNRLYWYRQTLGQGPEFLTYFQNEAQLEKSRLLSDRFSAERPKGSFSTLEIQRTEQGDSAMYLCAGSEDEQFFGPGTRLTVL.

The CDR3 here is CASSQGVWYNEQFF. DNA for the CDR3: TGTGCCAGCAGTCAGGGTGTCTGGTACAATGAGCAGTTCTTC. This chain connects TRBV27 to TRBJ2-1; tentatively, D is TRBD1 (5 bases). Trimming left V 5 bases short and J 4 bases short, with 12 bases between. The germline V gene has CDR1 MNHEY and CDR2 SMNVEV (reference sequence). The CDR3 contains 14 residues.

J is TRBJ1-2 and V is TRBV30; perhaps TRBD1 as D (5 bases). Deletions cut 0 bases from V and 7 bases from J, with 18 bases between. The CDR3 extends over 15 amino acids. Germline V gene data show CDR1 as GTSNPN and CDR2 as SVGIG (reference sequence). The CDR3: CAWSVLLGTQSGYTF. Written as DNA, the CDR3 is TGTGCCTGGAGTGTCCTATTAGGGACCCAGTCTGGCTACACCTTC.

This clone was recorded a few times. This chain's CDR3 is CASSYEQAMPLHF. The DNA of the CDR3 is TGTGCCAGCAGCTACGAACAAGCAATGCCCCTCCACTTT. The chain uses TRBV11-2 and TRBJ1-6; D unclear. Germline V gene sequence: CDR1 SGHAT, CDR2 FQNNGV. V lost 4 bases and J 13 bases, leaving 14 bases between the germline ends. The CDR3 loop spans 13 amino acids.

The gene calls are TRBV7-9 and TRBJ2-7; the match to TRBD2 covers 8 bases. CDR1 is SEHNR, CDR2 FQNEAQ, per germline (reference sequence). Trimming took 5 bases from V and 2 from J; bases not matched to a gene: 8. The length of the CDR3 is 15 residues. As DNA, the CDR3 is TGTGCCAGCAGCCGAACCTCGGGACTAGCCTACGAGCAGTACTTC. It is translated as CASSRTSGLAYEQYF. Full variable domain (missing parts from reference TRBV7-9 and TRBJ2-7): DTGVSQNPRHKITKRGQNVTFRCDPISEHNRLYWYRQTLGQGPEFLTYFQNEAQLEKSRLLSDRFSAERPKGSFSTLEIQRTEQGDSAMYLCASSRTSGLAYEQYFGPGTRLTVT.